The rows below give T cell receptor beta chains drawn from one sample of a study of cytomegalovirus exposure and HLA in healthy donors. Using immunoSEQ multiplex PCR, the repertoire was profiled, and TCRdb retains in-frame clones only, with some absent. Of under 95,000 clones in the sample, around 77% were seen once. Sequencing was performed on PBMCs. The origin of the receptors is a boy between 10 and 17 years old in good health and CMV-seronegative. Both conserved end residues are trimmed from each CDR3.

J	V	CDR3
TRBJ1-2	TRBV9	ASSATGEANYGYT
TRBJ2-7	TRBV5-6	ASSSQSYEQY
TRBJ2-7	TRBV29-1	SVVRGSYEQY
TRBJ1-1	TRBV2	ASSEGGGMNTEAF
TRBJ2-2	TRBV7-3	ASSFQANTGELF
TRBJ2-3	TRBV28	ASSTLAGFTDTQY
TRBJ2-3	TRBV9	ASSVGTPTDTQY
TRBJ2-1	TRBV14	ASSPWKRGGAQQF
TRBJ1-5	TRBV28	ASTKDRNQPQH
TRBJ1-2	TRBV7-9	ASSLIPGPTLYGYT
TRBJ1-4	TRBV30	AWSVPDSREKLF
TRBJ1-2	TRBV25-1	ASSEYTSSGYYGYT
TRBJ2-3	TRBV5-1	ASSFGGADTQY
TRBJ2-3	TRBV7-9	ASSQTSSRGDTQY
TRBJ2-2	TRBV4-2	ASSQHTDNTGELF
TRBJ1-5	TRBV7-8	SSGDYSNQPQH
TRBJ1-4	TRBV29-1	SAAGTGTVGEKLF
TRBJ2-1	TRBV27	ASRIRVYNEQF
TRBJ2-3	TRBV7-9	ASSPSGVSTDTQY
TRBJ2-7	TRBV5-6	ASGREQY
TRBJ1-1	TRBV7-2	ASSLVIATEAF
TRBJ2-5	TRBV27	ASSFYGQETQY
TRBJ2-7	TRBV4-3	ASSQDQPGGYEQY
TRBJ2-3	TRBV2	ASSGGSTPTDTQY
TRBJ2-1	TRBV4-2	ASSQGPAGEVNEQF
TRBJ2-7	TRBV7-2	ASSTWTGGYEQY
TRBJ1-2	TRBV4-1	ASSLPSDREDGYT
TRBJ2-3	TRBV30	ALSAGVGVGTDTQY